The present T cell receptor (beta chain) was sequenced within a study of T cells in localized non-small cell lung cancer. This clone has just one count. Its specificity is unknown. Method: immunoSEQ multiplex PCR; TCRdb's copy keeps in-frame clones and lacks some. The sample gives tens of thousands of clones, roughly 92% of which show up once; less than 20% is in the top ten. Study results and caveats: Longer overall survival associated with higher blood T cell density; shorter survival with higher adjacent-lung clonality. Adjacent uninvolved lung tissue had the highest T cell clonality, exceeding tumor. Adjacent lung was found to contain a median about 50 of the top 100 tumor clones.

Here the sequenced sample was peripheral blood, taken before any cancer treatment. This clonotype originated in a man aged 35 to 69 with stage I lung adenocarcinoma.

The CDR3 loop reads CASSPGTSTKNIQYF. The CDR3 DNA sequence: TGTGCCAGCAGTCCAGGGACTAGCACCAAAAACATTCAGTACTTC. The chain is built from TRBV11-2 and TRBJ2-4; TRBD2 aligns across 9 bases. The CDR3 length is 15 residues. Germline CDR1 is SGHAT and CDR2 is FQNNGV. V lost 6 bases and J lost 2; bases outside the gene matches: 5.